This entry lists 25 T cell receptor beta chains sequenced from one sample in a study of blood T cells in healthy people across ages (dated by TCRdb to between 2014 and 2017). Library preparation employed 5' RACE. This sample was sequenced with an Illumina HiSeq 2500. A second about 7 to 12 cycle PCR used a sample-barcoded 5' primer and a J-beta primer mix. Through fastp at Q25 and MiXCR, TCRdb rebuilt clones from the public reads, retaining in-frame beta chains. Each entry is one CDR3 protein sequence, shown with its most common DNA and genes. For this sample there are around 1,000,000 distinct CDR3 sequences; under 30% appear just once. 0.75% of the sample belongs to the ten largest clones. The sample was also linked to a second study, of T cells of mothers and their children.

The specimen was blood. The receptor set was obtained from a girl aged 2-10 years in good health.

The V gene is TRBV12-3 or TRBV12-4, the J gene TRBJ1-5, with 7 nucleotides matching TRBD1. The CDR3 sequence is 14 residues long. V was pared by 8 bases and J by 4 bases, with 8 bases of the junction left unmatched. The CDR3 coding sequence is TGTGCCAGCTCCGTACTACAGGGGAATCAGCCCCAGCATTTT. It specifies CASSVLQGNQPQHF.

This chain links TRBV15 with TRBJ1-6; D might be TRBD1 (5 bases). From germline, CDR1 is LNHNV and CDR2 YYDKDF (reference sequence). V shed 0 bases and J shed 10 bases, with 7 bases lying between them. This CDR3 is 13 amino acids long. CDR3 nucleotides: TGTGCCACCAGCAGAGATAGGGGATCACCCCTCCACTTT. Protein sequence: CATSRDRGSPLHF.

The rearrangement uses TRBV9 and TRBJ1-5, with a tentative D call TRBD1 (5 bases). The CDR3 covers 15 residues. Germline CDR1 and CDR2: SGDLS and YYNGEE. The V end was cut by 3 bases, the J end by 5 bases, with 15 bases between. CDR3 sequence: CASSDGLGLYQPQHF. CDR3 DNA: TGTGCCAGCAGCGACGGATTGGGGCTGTATCAGCCCCAGCATTTT.

The gene calls are TRBV12-3 or TRBV12-4 and TRBJ1-2; D perhaps matches TRBD1 (5 bases). V gave up 0 bases and J gave up 4 bases, with 12 bases separating them. This CDR3 contains 15 residues. Here the CDR3 reads CASSLAGRGSYGYTF. The CDR3 DNA sequence: TGTGCCAGCAGTTTAGCGGGGCGGGGTAGCTATGGCTACACCTTC.

V gene TRBV20-1 combines with J gene TRBJ2-5; 14 bases match TRBD2. Matching the DNA end better, TRBJ2-1 makes the J call doubtful. This CDR3 comprises 14 residues. CDR1 DFQATT and CDR2 SNEGSKA come from the germline V gene (reference sequence). Written as DNA, the CDR3 is TGCAGTGTTAGGACTAGCGGGGGGAGCAGTGAGCAGTTCTTC. Translated: CSVRTSGGSSEQFF.

Ten or more counts support this clonotype. The V and J genes are TRBV11-2 and TRBJ2-4, with TRBD2 identical over 12 bases. CDR3 size: 18 residues. Germline CDR1 reads SGHAT; CDR2 reads FQNNGV. V shed 5 bases and J 9 bases; nucleotides not matched to a gene: 17. In DNA form, the CDR3 reads TGTGCCAGCAGCAAAAGCCCCTGGCTAGCGGGGGGGCAAGTCATTCAGTACTTC. This translates into CASSKSPWLAGGQVIQYF.

The table lists this clonotype with a few counts. The chain uses TRBV20-1 and TRBJ2-5; D is undetermined. The better agreement between TRBJ2-7 and the DNA end casts doubt on the J call. The length of the CDR3 is 14 residues. Germline-derived CDR1 and CDR2 are DFQATT and SNEGSKA (reference sequence). The CDR3: CSARDGEELYEQYF. CDR3 DNA sequence: TGCAGTGCTAGAGACGGTGAAGAACTCTACGAGCAGTACTTC.

V gene TRBV7-9 combines with J gene TRBJ2-5; D might be TRBD1 or TRBD2, each matching 5 bases. The germline V and J ends were trimmed by 4 bases and 2 bases, with 14 bases remaining between them. The CDR3 consists of 15 residues. CDR1 and CDR2 (germline): SEHNR, FQNEAQ (reference sequence). CDR3 region: CASSSLRDPQETQYF. The CDR3 DNA is TGTGCCAGCAGCTCTCTCCGGGACCCTCAAGAGACCCAGTACTTC.

This clonotype was detected only a few times. This sequence joins TRBV20-1 and TRBJ2-7, with 9 bases that match TRBD2. CDR3 length: 14 amino acids. Germline V gene sequence: CDR1 DFQATT, CDR2 SNEGSKA (reference sequence). J was trimmed by 3 bases and V by 3 bases; bases with no gene match: 6. This chain's CDR3 is CSASGPSGVYEQYF. CDR3 DNA sequence: TGCAGTGCTAGCGGGCCTAGCGGGGTCTACGAGCAGTACTTC.

There are a few counts of this clonotype. This rearrangement joins TRBV12-3 or TRBV12-4 to TRBJ2-1; 12 nucleotides align to TRBD2. This CDR3 has 14 amino acids. J gave up 6 bases and V 7 bases, and 4 bases lay outside the gene matches. This CDR3 reads CASTSGRAANEQFF. Written as DNA, the CDR3 is TGTGCCAGCACTAGCGGGAGGGCCGCCAATGAGCAGTTCTTC.

This clonotype has a handful of counts. This chain joins TRBV7-9 and TRBJ2-2; D might be TRBD1 or TRBD2, each matching 7 bases. The V and J ends lost 4 bases and 4 bases respectively, with 16 bases between them. Germline V lookup: CDR1 SEHNR, CDR2 FQNEAQ (reference sequence). The CDR3 is 16 residues long. CDR3: CASSSQGGLATGELFF. Here the CDR3 DNA reads TGTGCCAGCAGCTCCCAGGGGGGGCTCGCCACCGGGGAGCTGTTTTTT.

The chain combines TRBV7-2 with TRBJ2-5; D remains unclear. The V and J ends lost 2 bases and 11 bases respectively, with 15 bases between them. Per the germline V gene, CDR1 is SGHTA and CDR2 is FQGNSA. There are 13 residues in the CDR3. The CDR3 protein is CASSLRTDIQQYF. The CDR3 DNA is TGTGCCAGCAGCTTACGTACAGATATCCAGCAGTACTTC. Based on the CDR3 plus reference TRBV7-2 and TRBJ2-5, the full variable domain is GAGVSQSPSNKVTEKGKDVELRCDPISGHTALYWYRQSLGQGLEFLIYFQGNSAPDKSGLPSDRFSAERTGGSVSTLTIQRTQQEDSAVYLCASSLRTDIQQYFGPGTRLLVL.

This clonotype has more than one count but fewer than ten. The gene calls are TRBV18 and TRBJ1-1, with 7 positions matching TRBD1. From germline, CDR1 is KGHSH and CDR2 LQKENI. The CDR3 length is 14 residues. V shed 4 bases, J shed 1 base, and the junction held 3 bases outside the gene matches. CDR3 residues: CASSRQGPNTEAFF. In nucleotides, the CDR3 is TGTGCCAGCTCACGACAGGGACCGAACACTGAAGCTTTCTTT.

This clonotype was counted only a few times. The chain joins TRBV2 to TRBJ2-5; 7 bases are a match to TRBD2. TRBJ2-7 explains the end of the DNA better; the J call may be wrong. The V gene's germline CDR1 is SNHLY and CDR2 FYNNEI. The CDR3 spans 13 residues. The chain's CDR3 is CASSEMTSNEQYF. The CDR3 coding sequence is TGTGCCAGCAGTGAAATGACTAGCAACGAGCAGTACTTC.

The chain uses TRBV27 and TRBJ2-2; 7 bases are a match to TRBD1. Unmatched junction bases numbered 7, after V lost 3 bases and J lost 6 bases. Germline V gene data show CDR1 as MNHEY and CDR2 as SMNVEV (reference sequence). CDR3 length: 15 amino acids. In DNA form, the CDR3 reads TGTGCCAGCAGTTTTATAGGGGGCAGATCCGGGGAGCTGTTTTTT. It yields the protein CASSFIGGRSGELFF.

V and J are TRBV7-9 and TRBJ1-2; D gene uncertain. CDR1 and CDR2 (germline): SEHNR, FQNEAQ (reference sequence). V lost 3 bases and J 4 bases, leaving 12 bases between the germline ends. The CDR3 length is 14 residues. CDR3 protein: CASSFNPTLYGYTF. The CDR3 bases are TGTGCCAGCAGCTTCAACCCTACACTCTATGGCTACACCTTC. Looking up the rest from reference TRBV7-9 and TRBJ1-2 gives the full variable domain: DTGVSQNPRHKITKRGQNVTFRCDPISEHNRLYWYRQTLGQGPEFLTYFQNEAQLEKSRLLSDRFSAERPKGSFSTLEIQRTEQGDSAMYLCASSFNPTLYGYTFGSGTRLTVV.

This clonotype was recorded a few times. J is TRBJ2-3 and V is TRBV6-5; TRBD1 aligns across 8 bases. Germline CDR1 and CDR2: MNHEY and SVGAGI. V dropped 6 bases and J dropped 4; count of bases not matched to a gene: 6. The CDR3 consists of 14 residues. CDR3 region: CASSRGQLADTQYF. The CDR3 DNA is TGTGCCAGCAGCAGGGGGCAGCTGGCAGATACGCAGTATTTT.

In its sample, this clonotype was seen a few times. The rearrangement uses TRBV6-6 and TRBJ2-3, with 11 bases identical to TRBD2. The germline V gene has CDR1 MNHNY and CDR2 SVGAGI (reference sequence). The CDR3 spans 18 residues. Trimming at V came to 2 bases and at J to 2 bases, leaving 9 bases not matched to a gene. This chain's CDR3 is CASSYGASGGINTDTQYF. The DNA for the CDR3 is TGTGCCAGCAGTTACGGGGCTAGCGGGGGGATAAACACAGATACGCAGTATTTT.

The rearrangement links TRBV6-1 to TRBJ1-1; TRBD1 aligns across 9 bases. V lost 10 bases and J lost 7; bases outside the gene matches: 13. Germline CDR1 reads MNHNS; CDR2 reads SASEGT. The CDR3 runs to 14 residues. Here the CDR3 reads CATIPWDREIEAFF. The CDR3 nucleotides are TGTGCCACCATCCCTTGGGACAGGGAAATTGAAGCTTTCTTT.

The CDR3 sequence is CASSQIVGRAVQETQYF. The CDR3 bases are TGTGCCAGCAGCCAAATTGTTGGACGCGCGGTCCAAGAGACCCAGTACTTC. The V call is TRBV3-1, the J call TRBJ2-5, with unresolved D. The CDR3 is 17 residues long. The germline V and J ends were trimmed by 2 bases and 1 base, with 17 bases remaining between them. Per germline, CDR1 LGHDT and CDR2 YNNKEL (reference sequence).

V usage is TRBV6-2 or TRBV6-3 and J usage is TRBJ2-5; the D call may be TRBD1 or TRBD2 (6 bases each). The J call is in doubt because the DNA end fits TRBJ2-7 better. This CDR3 is built from 13 residues. Germline V gene sequence: CDR1 MNHEY, CDR2 SVGEGT. The CDR3 loop reads CASEDRRGNEQYF. CDR3 DNA: TGTGCCAGCGAAGACAGGCGCGGGAACGAGCAGTACTTC.

This clonotype has more than one count but fewer than ten. This chain links TRBV11-2 with TRBJ2-3; D gene ambiguous. V was cut by 5 bases and J by 0 bases, with 9 bases left in between. This CDR3 spans 14 amino acids. In germline, CDR1 is SGHAT, CDR2 FQNNGV. CDR3 sequence: CASSRSPSTDTQYF. The CDR3 DNA follows: TGTGCCAGCAGCCGTAGTCCTAGCACAGATACGCAGTATTTT.

The chain links TRBV24-1 to TRBJ2-1; D call uncertain. The CDR3 covers 12 residues. In germline, CDR1 is KGHDR, CDR2 SFDVKD. V was cut by 4 bases and J by 0 bases, with 0 bases left in between. The CDR3, as DNA: TGTGCCACCAGTGACTCCTACAATGAGCAGTTCTTC. It translates to CATSDSYNEQFF.

This clonotype was recorded a few times. The chain couples TRBV28 to TRBJ2-5; no clear D gene. V was shortened by 1 base and J by 4 bases, with 4 bases between the two germline ends. Germline V lookup: CDR1 MDHEN, CDR2 SYDVKM. This CDR3 comprises 12 residues. The CDR3 DNA sequence: TGTGCCAGCAGTTTATTCTCAGAGACCCAGTACTTC. Its translation: CASSLFSETQYF. Looking up the rest from reference TRBV28 and TRBJ2-5 gives the full variable domain: DVKVTQSSRYLVKRTGEKVFLECVQDMDHENMFWYRQDPGLGLRLIYFSYDVKMKEKGDIPEGYSVSREKKERFSLILESASTNQTSMYLCASSLFSETQYFGPGTRLLVL.

This clonotype was detected only a few times. V and J are TRBV7-9 and TRBJ1-2; D remains ambiguous. The length of the CDR3 is 13 residues. The ends were cut back, 1 base at V and 7 bases at J, with 10 bases in the middle. Germline V CDR1 and CDR2: SEHNR, FQNEAQ (reference sequence). The CDR3 DNA follows: TGTGCCAGCAGCTTAGGCGGGGAGGGTGGCTACACCTTC. Amino acids: CASSLGGEGGYTF.